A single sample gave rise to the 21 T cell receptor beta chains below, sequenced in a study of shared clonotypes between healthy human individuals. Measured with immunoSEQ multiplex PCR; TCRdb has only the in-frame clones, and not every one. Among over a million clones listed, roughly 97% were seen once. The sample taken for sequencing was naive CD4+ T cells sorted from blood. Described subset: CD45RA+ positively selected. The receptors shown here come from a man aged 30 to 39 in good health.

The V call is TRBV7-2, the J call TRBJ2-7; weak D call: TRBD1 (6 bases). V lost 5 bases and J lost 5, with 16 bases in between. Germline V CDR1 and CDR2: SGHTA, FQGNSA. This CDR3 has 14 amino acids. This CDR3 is CASSPQTGSHEQYF. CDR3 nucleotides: TGTGCCAGCAGCCCTCAGACAGGTTCCCACGAGCAGTACTTC.

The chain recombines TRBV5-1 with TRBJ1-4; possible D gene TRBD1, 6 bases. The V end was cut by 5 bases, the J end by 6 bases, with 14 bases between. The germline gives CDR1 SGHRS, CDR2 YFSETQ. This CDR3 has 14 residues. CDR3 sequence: CASRRDRPDEKLFF. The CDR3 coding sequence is TGCGCCAGCAGACGTGACAGGCCGGATGAAAAACTGTTTTTT.

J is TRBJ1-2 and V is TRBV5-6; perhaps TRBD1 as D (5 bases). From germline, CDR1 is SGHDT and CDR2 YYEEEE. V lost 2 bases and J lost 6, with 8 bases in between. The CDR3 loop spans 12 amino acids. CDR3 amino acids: CASSFQGDGYTF. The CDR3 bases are TGTGCCAGCAGCTTTCAGGGCGATGGCTACACCTTC.

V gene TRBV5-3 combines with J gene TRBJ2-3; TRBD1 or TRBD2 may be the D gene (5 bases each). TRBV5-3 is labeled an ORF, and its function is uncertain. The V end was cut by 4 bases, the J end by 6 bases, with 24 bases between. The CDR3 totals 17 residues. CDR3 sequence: CARSAPGTTSLRDTQYF. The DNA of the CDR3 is TGTGCCAGAAGCGCCCCCGGGACGACATCTCTTAGGGATACGCAGTATTTT.

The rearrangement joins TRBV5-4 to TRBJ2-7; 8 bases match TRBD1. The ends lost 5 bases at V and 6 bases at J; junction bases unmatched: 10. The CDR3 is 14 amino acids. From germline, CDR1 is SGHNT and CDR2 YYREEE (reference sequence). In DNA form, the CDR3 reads TGTGCCAGCAGTCTTCGGACAGGGACCTTCGAGCAGTACTTC. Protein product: CASSLRTGTFEQYF.

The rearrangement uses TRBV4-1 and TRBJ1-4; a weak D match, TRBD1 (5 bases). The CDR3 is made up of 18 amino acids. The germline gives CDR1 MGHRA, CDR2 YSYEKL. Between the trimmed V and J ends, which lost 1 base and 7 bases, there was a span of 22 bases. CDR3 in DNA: TGCGCCAGCAGCCAAGCAGTGCCTCTGTGGAGGGGAGGTGAAAAACTGTTTTTT. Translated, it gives CASSQAVPLWRGGEKLFF.

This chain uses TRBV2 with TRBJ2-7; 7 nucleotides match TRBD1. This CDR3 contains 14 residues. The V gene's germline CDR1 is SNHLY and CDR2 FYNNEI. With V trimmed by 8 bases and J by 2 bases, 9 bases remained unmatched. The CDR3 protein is CASQLLGQTYEQYF. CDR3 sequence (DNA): TGTGCCAGCCAGCTATTGGGACAGACCTACGAGCAGTACTTC.

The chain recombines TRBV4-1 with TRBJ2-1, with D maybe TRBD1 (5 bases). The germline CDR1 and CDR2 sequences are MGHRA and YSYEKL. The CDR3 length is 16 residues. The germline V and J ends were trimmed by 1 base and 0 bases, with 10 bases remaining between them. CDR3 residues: CASSQAQGHSYNEQFF. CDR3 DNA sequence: TGCGCCAGCAGCCAAGCTCAGGGCCACTCCTACAATGAGCAGTTCTTC.

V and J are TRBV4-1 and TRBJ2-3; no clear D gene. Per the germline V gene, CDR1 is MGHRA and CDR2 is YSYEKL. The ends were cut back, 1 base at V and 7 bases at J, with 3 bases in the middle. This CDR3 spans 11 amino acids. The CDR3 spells CASSQANTQYF. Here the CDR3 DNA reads TGCGCCAGCAGCCAAGCTAATACGCAGTATTTT.

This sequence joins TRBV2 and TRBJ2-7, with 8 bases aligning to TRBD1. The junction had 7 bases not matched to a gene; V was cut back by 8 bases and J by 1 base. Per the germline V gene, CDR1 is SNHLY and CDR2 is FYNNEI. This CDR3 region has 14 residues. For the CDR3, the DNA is TGTGCCAGCTTGCAAGACAGGGGTTCCTACGAGCAGTACTTC. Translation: CASLQDRGSYEQYF.

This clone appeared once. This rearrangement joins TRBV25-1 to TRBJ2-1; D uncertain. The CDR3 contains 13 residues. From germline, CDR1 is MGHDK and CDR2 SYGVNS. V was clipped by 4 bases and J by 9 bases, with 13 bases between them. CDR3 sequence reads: CASSGIGFGEQFF. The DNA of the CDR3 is TGTGCCAGCAGTGGTATCGGTTTTGGTGAGCAGTTCTTC. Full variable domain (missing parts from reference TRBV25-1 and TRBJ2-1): EADIYQTPRYLVIGTGKKITLECSQTMGHDKMYWYQQDPGMELHLIHYSYGVNSTEKGDLSSESTVSRIRTEHFPLTLESARPSHTSQYLCASSGIGFGEQFFGPGTRLTVL.

The chain's CDR3 is CASSSGTSGRVRETQYF. CDR3 coding DNA: TGCGCCAGCAGCTCCGGGACTAGCGGGAGGGTCCGGGAGACCCAGTACTTC. The chain carries TRBV5-1 and TRBJ2-5; 16 nucleotides line up with TRBD2. V shed 3 bases and J 5 bases; nucleotides not matched to a gene: 7. Germline assignment: CDR1 SGHRS and CDR2 YFSETQ. The CDR3 spans 17 residues. Combining the CDR3 with reference TRBV5-1 and TRBJ2-5 gives the whole variable domain KAGVTQTPRYLIKTRGQQVTLSCSPISGHRSVSWYQQTPGQGLQFLFEYFSETQRNKGNFPGRFSGRQFSNSRSEMNVSTLELGDSALYLCASSSGTSGRVRETQYFGPGTRLLVL.

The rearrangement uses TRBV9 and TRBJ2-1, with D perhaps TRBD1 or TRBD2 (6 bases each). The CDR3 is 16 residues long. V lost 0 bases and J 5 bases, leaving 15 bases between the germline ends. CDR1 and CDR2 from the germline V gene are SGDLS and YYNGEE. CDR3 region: CASSVGPGGLNNEQFF. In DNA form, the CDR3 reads TGTGCCAGCAGCGTAGGACCCGGGGGCCTAAACAATGAGCAGTTCTTC.

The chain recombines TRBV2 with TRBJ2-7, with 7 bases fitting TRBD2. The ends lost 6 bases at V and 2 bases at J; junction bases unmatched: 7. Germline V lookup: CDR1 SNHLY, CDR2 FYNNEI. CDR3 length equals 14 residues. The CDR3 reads CASRRVAGPYEQYF. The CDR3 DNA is TGTGCCAGCAGACGGGTAGCGGGCCCCTACGAGCAGTACTTC.

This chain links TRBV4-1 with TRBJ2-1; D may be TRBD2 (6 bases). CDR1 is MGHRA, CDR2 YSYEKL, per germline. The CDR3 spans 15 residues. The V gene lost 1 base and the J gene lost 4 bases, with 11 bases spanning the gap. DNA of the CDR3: TGCGCCAGCAGCCAAGCATGGGGGGAATACAATGAGCAGTTCTTC. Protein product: CASSQAWGEYNEQFF.

This chain's CDR3 is CASSLGQGGDTQYF. Here the CDR3 DNA reads TGTGCCAGCAGTCTAGGACAGGGCGGAGATACGCAGTATTTT. The chain couples TRBV28 to TRBJ2-3, with TRBD1 matching 8 bases. Germline assignment: CDR1 MDHEN and CDR2 SYDVKM. V shed 5 bases and J 5 bases; nucleotides not matched to a gene: 6. The CDR3 has 14 residues.

The CDR3 here is CASSEAAGTEYF. The CDR3 DNA reads as TGTGCCAGCAGTGAAGCGGCCGGGACGGAGTACTTC. This chain joins TRBV2 and TRBJ2-7; D could derive from TRBD1 or TRBD2 (5 bases each). CDR1 SNHLY and CDR2 FYNNEI come from the germline V gene. The CDR3 covers 12 residues. The V end lost 0 bases, the J end lost 11 bases, and 11 bases lay between the germline ends.

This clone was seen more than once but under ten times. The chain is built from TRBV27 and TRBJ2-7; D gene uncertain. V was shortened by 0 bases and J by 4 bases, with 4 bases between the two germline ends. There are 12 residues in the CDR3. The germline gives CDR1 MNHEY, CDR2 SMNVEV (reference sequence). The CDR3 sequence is CASSLSNYEQYF. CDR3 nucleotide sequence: TGTGCCAGCAGTTTATCCAATTACGAGCAGTACTTC.

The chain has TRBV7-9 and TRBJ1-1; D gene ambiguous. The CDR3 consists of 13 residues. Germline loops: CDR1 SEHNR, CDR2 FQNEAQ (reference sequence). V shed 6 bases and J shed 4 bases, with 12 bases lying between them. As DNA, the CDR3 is TGTGCCAGCAGTCAGGTGACGGGCACTGAAGCTTTCTTT. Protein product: CASSQVTGTEAFF.

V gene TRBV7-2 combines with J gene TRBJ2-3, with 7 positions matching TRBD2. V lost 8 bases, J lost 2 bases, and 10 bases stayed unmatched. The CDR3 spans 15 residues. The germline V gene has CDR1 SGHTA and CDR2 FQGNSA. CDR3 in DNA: TGTGCCAGCGCCCCCCGGGAGGTGCTCACAGATACGCAGTATTTT. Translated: CASAPREVLTDTQYF.

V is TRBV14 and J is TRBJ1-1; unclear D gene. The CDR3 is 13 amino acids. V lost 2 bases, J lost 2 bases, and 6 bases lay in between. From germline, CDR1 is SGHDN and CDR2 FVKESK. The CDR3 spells CASSQITNTEAFF. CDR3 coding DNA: TGTGCCAGCAGCCAAATTACCAACACTGAAGCTTTCTTT.